This TCR beta chain was identified during a study of blood T cell repertoires in COVID-19 (TCRdb year 2020). About the study as a whole: Samples covering the acute and convalescent phases of COVID-19 were provided by collaborators in the United States, Italy and Spain. Samples were obtained from the ongoing ImmuneRACE study (first 160 participants) and from some 1,300 subjects provided by 6 global collaborators. The dataset comprised deeply sampled blood TCRbeta repertoires from subjects exposed to, actively infected with, or recovered from COVID-19. The material from the prospective study consisted of cDNA or gDNA derived from T cells, B-cell-depleted T cells, or PBMCs. Nearly every sample came with metadata listing a de-identified subject ID, COVID-19 status, age in years and sex. The repertoires were released in a freely available public database meant as a resource for research on the immune response to SARS-CoV-2. Where HLA class I and class II types were available, the types were taken from metadata supplied by the sample provider, not from assay-based typing.

This clone was found once. The antigen it binds to is not known. Base qualities were left out, and no much larger clone turns up one base away. The research as a whole found: Clinical and demographic metadata were provided uncurated, with the amount varying by source and participant.

Collaborating institutions collected whole blood in K2EDTA tubes following their own protocols. For TCRbeta analysis, collaborators shipped samples in one of three forms: frozen whole blood, isolated PBMCs, or DNA extracted from either of those sample types. V is pared back by 7 bases and J by 5 bases, with 11 bases lying between the germline termini. From its cysteine to its phenylalanine, the CDR3 spans 12 amino acids. Here the CDR3 DNA is all that survives: 36 bases in frame from base 1. The germline V gene specifies MDHEN as CDR1 and SYDVKM as CDR2. The immunoSEQ Assay, a bias-controlled multiplex PCR, was used to amplify TCRbeta CDR3 regions from genomic DNA. For the original study's pipeline: Within the assay, amplification of reference gene primers was used to estimate how many nucleated cells each sample contained. To quantify the absolute abundance of each unique TCRbeta CDR3 rearrangement, sequence reads were collapsed and filtered. Productive Simpson clonality was computed per sample as the square root of Simpson's diversity index over productive rearrangements. Not all clones reach the TCRdb copy of this immuneACCESS table, which keeps in-frame sequences only. Checked studies attribute under half of the gap to unresolved V genes and leave the rest unexplained. For V, J and clone size, that table is used; D and trimming come from the DNA. In all, the sample holds about 33,000 clones, and around 80% of those were seen once. The leading ten clones occupy 13% of the sample.

The sequencing input was peripheral blood. The rearrangement joined TRBV28 to TRBJ1-2; 5 matching bases give a weak D call of TRBD1. The clonotype originates from a human donor in a cohort sampled during active COVID-19. The CDR3 protein: CASTRGGYGYTF. Here is the DNA: TGTGCCAGCACCCGGGGGGGGTATGGCTACACCTTC.